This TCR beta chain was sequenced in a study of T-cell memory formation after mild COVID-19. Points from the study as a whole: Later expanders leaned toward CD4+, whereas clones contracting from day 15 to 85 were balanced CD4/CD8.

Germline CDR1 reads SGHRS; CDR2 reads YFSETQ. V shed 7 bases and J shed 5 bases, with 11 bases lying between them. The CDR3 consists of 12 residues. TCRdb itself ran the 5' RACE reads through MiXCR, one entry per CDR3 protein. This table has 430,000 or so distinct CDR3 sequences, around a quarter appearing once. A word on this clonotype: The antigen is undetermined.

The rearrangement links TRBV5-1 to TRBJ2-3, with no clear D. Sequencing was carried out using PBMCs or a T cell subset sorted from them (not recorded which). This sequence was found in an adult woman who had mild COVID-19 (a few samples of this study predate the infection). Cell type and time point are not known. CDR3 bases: TGCGCCAGCTGCCAGTGGGAAGATACGCAGTATTTT. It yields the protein CASCQWEDTQYF.